The clone carrying this TCR beta chain has a handful of counts. The record originates from a study of blood T cells in healthy people across ages. This CDR3 spans 15 amino acids. V lost 2 bases and J 5 bases, leaving 12 bases between the germline ends. The germline gives CDR1 LGHNA, CDR2 YSLEER. With a J-beta primer mix and a sample-barcoded 5' primer, a second PCR ran 7 to 11 cycles. TCRdb redid the calling of the 5' RACE reads with MiXCR, one entry per CDR3 protein. Of 850,000 to 950,000 distinct CDR3 sequences listed, roughly 26% were seen once; the top ten hold about 18%. The chain combines TRBV4-3 with TRBJ2-2, with a possible D match to TRBD2 (6 bases). Sequencing input: blood. The source is a woman aged 80 or older in good health. CDR3 region: CASSQQWGGTGELFF. CDR3 nucleotides: TGCGCCAGCAGCCAACAGTGGGGAGGAACCGGGGAGCTGTTTTTT.